These 8 T cell receptor beta chains came from one sample sequenced in a study of CD8+CD57+ T cells in acquired aplastic anemia. Study conclusions and caveats: CD8+CD57+ cells in patients trailed total CD4+ and CD8+ pools in diversity.

Sequenced patients had shown CD8+CD57+ cell expansion by flow cytometry. Genomic DNA constituted the template upon which TCR beta VDJ and CDR3 profiling was performed. Using its own MiXCR run on the reads, TCRdb lists one record per CDR3 protein. The table shows about 16,000 distinct CDR3 sequences, with under 40% occurring only once. For these TCRs, the target antigens are not known. The source material was CD8+CD57+ T cells sorted from PBMCs. Subset of the sample: bead-enriched CD8+CD57+ effector memory T cells from SAA patients. Receptors originate from a human donor with aplastic anemia.

In this sample, this clonotype turned up many times. V and J are TRBV6-5 and TRBJ1-4; 7 bases are shared with TRBD1. After removal of 2 bases from V and 5 bases from J, the junction contained 2 bases not matched to a gene. Germline V gene sequence: CDR1 MNHEY, CDR2 SVGAGI. The CDR3 covers 14 residues. This chain's CDR3 is CASSYGGQNEKLFF. CDR3 DNA sequence: TGTGCCAGCAGTTACGGGGGACAGAATGAAAAACTGTTTTTT.

The gene calls are TRBV20-1 and TRBJ2-1; TRBD2 matches 9 bases. The CDR3 is made up of 13 amino acids. The junction had 4 bases not matched to a gene; V was cut back by 3 bases and J by 7 bases. Germline V gives CDR1 DFQATT, CDR2 SNEGSKA (reference sequence). The chain's CDR3 is CSARSLAGNEQFF. The DNA for the CDR3 is TGCAGTGCTAGGAGCCTAGCGGGGAATGAGCAGTTCTTC.

The chain employs TRBV15 and TRBJ1-5; D might be TRBD1 (5 bases). Deletions cut 3 bases from V and 0 bases from J, with 12 bases between. The CDR3 is 16 residues long. Germline CDR1 is LNHNV and CDR2 is YYDKDF (reference sequence). The CDR3 reads CATSSVGVGSNQPQHF. The CDR3 nucleotides read TGTGCCACCAGCAGCGTGGGGGTAGGTAGCAATCAGCCCCAGCATTTT.

This clonotype has only a few counts. The rearrangement links TRBV19 to TRBJ1-6; D ambiguous. Trimming took 3 bases from V and 9 from J, leaving 12 bases between them. The CDR3 covers 14 residues. Per the germline V gene, CDR1 is LNHDA and CDR2 is SQIVND (reference sequence). The CDR3 is CASSIKGFGSPLHF. CDR3 DNA sequence: TGTGCCAGTAGTATTAAAGGGTTTGGTTCACCCCTCCACTTT. Based on the CDR3 plus reference TRBV19 and TRBJ1-6, the full variable domain is DGGITQSPKYLFRKEGQNVTLSCEQNLNHDAMYWYRQDPGQGLRLIYYSQIVNDFQKGDIAEGYSVSREKKESFPLTVTSAQKNPTAFYLCASSIKGFGSPLHFGNGTRLTVT.

V usage is TRBV12-3 or TRBV12-4 and J usage is TRBJ2-3; weak D call: TRBD2 (6 bases). V was clipped by 6 bases and J by 6 bases, with 13 bases between them. The CDR3 length is 13 residues. The CDR3 DNA sequence: TGTGCCAGCAGGGAGACCAGCGGGGATACGCAGTATTTT. This codes for CASRETSGDTQYF.

The rearrangement joins TRBV5-6 to TRBJ2-2; 8 bases map to TRBD1. Trimming at V came to 0 bases and at J to 1 base, leaving 2 bases not matched to a gene. The CDR3 runs to 16 residues. Germline V gene data show CDR1 as SGHDT and CDR2 as YYEEEE. CDR3 sequence: CASSLGGTGNTGELFF. The CDR3 DNA follows: TGTGCCAGCAGCTTGGGGGGGACAGGGAACACCGGGGAGCTGTTTTTT.

The J gene is TRBJ2-1, the V gene TRBV9; no clear D gene. The CDR3 extends over 15 amino acids. From germline, CDR1 is SGDLS and CDR2 YYNGEE. Trimming shortened V by 0 bases and J by 2 bases, and 9 bases separated the two germline ends. The CDR3 DNA is TGTGCCAGCAGCGTAGGTCCTGCGACCTACAATGAGCAGTTCTTC. It yields the protein CASSVGPATYNEQFF. Full variable domain (rest looked up from reference TRBV9 and TRBJ2-1): DSGVTQTPKHLITATGQRVTLRCSPRSGDLSVYWYQQSLDQGLQFLIQYYNGEERAKGNILERFSAQQFPDLHSELNLSSLELGDSALYFCASSVGPATYNEQFFGPGTRLTVL.

The table lists this clonotype with a few counts. This chain joins TRBV11-2 and TRBJ2-5; TRBD2 agrees at 11 bases. This CDR3 is 18 amino acids long. The germline V gene has CDR1 SGHAT and CDR2 FQNNGV. With V trimmed by 3 bases and J by 2 bases, 11 bases remained unmatched. CDR3 bases: TGTGCCAGCAGCTTTCGTAGCGGGAGGGCCGCCTTTCAAGAGACCCAGTACTTC. It encodes CASSFRSGRAAFQETQYF.